Given below is one T cell receptor (beta chain) in context. No antigen is known for it. Per-nucleotide qualities are absent, and no much larger clonotype sits a single base away. This specimen's time point label, interpreted: at surgical resection after neoadjuvant nivolumab +/- ipilimumab. Samples came from the phase 2 randomized NEOSTAR trial, which tested neoadjuvant nivolumab or nivolumab plus ipilimumab followed by surgery in operable NSCLC. Uninvolved lung adjacent to the tumor was collected at resection and used as a matched non-tumor comparison for the TCR repertoires of resected tumors. These data are taken from a study of neoadjuvant nivolumab and ipilimumab in lung cancer (dated by TCRdb to 2020 to 2022). Study-wide context: Nivolumab was administered intravenously at 3 mg/kg on days 1, 15 and 29, and in the combination arm ipilimumab 1 mg/kg was added on day 1 only. The primary trial endpoint was the major pathologic response (MPR) rate in the intention-to-treat population in each study arm. A total of about 43 patients with operable NSCLC were treated in the trial, with about 23 randomized to nivolumab monotherapy and about 21 randomized to nivolumab plus ipilimumab. TCR repertoires in pretherapy (baseline) peripheral blood were compared with TCR repertoires in tumors resected at surgery after neoadjuvant immune checkpoint blockade. Seven patients had matched pretherapy and resected tumor pairs analyzed, with four treated with nivolumab and three with nivolumab plus ipilimumab. What the work shows at the level of the full study, not this receptor alone: TCR sequencing was performed in a small number of samples. A positive correlation was observed between pretherapy blood TCR richness and richness in tumors resected after neoadjuvant therapy (Spearman R = 0.82). Tumor T-cell richness and clonality rose from pretherapy to surgery in three of three dual-therapy tumors but in only two of four nivolumab-treated tumors. No significant correlation was found between TCR clonality and pathologic tumor regression, and only one major-pathologic-response sample was available for the clonality analysis. Compared with tumor-adjacent uninvolved lung, resected tumors had greater TCR richness and clonality, and increases showed up in more of the dual-therapy-treated tumors.

The trim is 4 bases for V and 8 bases for J, with a gap of 16 bases between the germline ends. The CDR3 runs 14 residues from the cysteine to the phenylalanine. Of the read, only the CDR3 DNA is kept; its 42 bases are in frame from base 1. The germline V gene specifies SGDLS as CDR1 and YYNGEE as CDR2. The library was generated by the immunoSEQ multiplex PCR assay. The published analysis was carried out like this. Repertoires were summarized by richness and clonality, and significantly expanded and contracted clones were identified between pre- and post-therapy samples. The table comes from immuneACCESS by way of TCRdb, which keeps in-frame sequences with V and J called. Part of the clones is missing from these tables; in studies checked, under half for an unresolved V gene and the rest for unknown reasons. The DNA was the basis for D and trimming; V, J and clone size are from that table. The sample table records approximately 2,000 clones; around four fifths of these occur just once. The top ten clones comprise 10% of the sample.

Recombination linked TRBV9 to TRBJ2-1; TRBD2 is possibly the D segment (6 matching bases). This receptor was identified in an adult with non-small cell lung cancer. Sample: adjacent normal lung tissue, taken after neoadjuvant nivolumab, alone or with ipilimumab, at or shortly before surgery. This receptor has the CDR3 CASSSRWRVDEQFF. The sequenced DNA: TGTGCCAGCAGCTCCCGGTGGAGGGTTGATGAGCAGTTCTTC.